Given below is one T cell receptor (beta chain) in context. As yet, its antigen is unknown. Assay used: immunoSEQ multiplex PCR; TCRdb lists only in-frame clones, some missing. This sample yields tens of thousands of clones, of which around 87% are seen a single time; approximately 15% belongs to the top ten. The data are from a study of T cell responses to AZD1222 COVID-19 vaccine. Study-level points and caveats: There were vaccine-associated CD4 TCRs across spike, dominant at 160-218 and 743-854. Seropositive at baseline were only five or six AZD1222 recipients.

The sample consisted of peripheral blood, taken on day 0 of AZD1222 vaccination. The source of this sequence is an adult in good health.

CDR3 sequence reads: CASSELGVSSYEQYF. The CDR3, as DNA: TGTGCCAGCAGTGAATTGGGCGTAAGCTCCTACGAGCAGTACTTC. The chain employs TRBV2 and TRBJ2-7; D remains unclear. From germline, CDR1 is SNHLY and CDR2 FYNNEI. This CDR3 is built from 15 residues. The V end was cut by 2 bases, the J end by 0 bases, with 11 bases between.